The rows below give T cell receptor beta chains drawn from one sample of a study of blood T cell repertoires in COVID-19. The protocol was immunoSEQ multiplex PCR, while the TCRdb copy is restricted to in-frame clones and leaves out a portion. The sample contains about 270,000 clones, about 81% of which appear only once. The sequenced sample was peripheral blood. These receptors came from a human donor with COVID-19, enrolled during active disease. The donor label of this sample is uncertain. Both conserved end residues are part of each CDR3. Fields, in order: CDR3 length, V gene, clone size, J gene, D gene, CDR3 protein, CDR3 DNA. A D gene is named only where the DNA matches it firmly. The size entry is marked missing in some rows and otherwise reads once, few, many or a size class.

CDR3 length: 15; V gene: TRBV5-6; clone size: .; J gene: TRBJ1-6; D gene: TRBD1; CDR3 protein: CASSSQRGQDSPLHF; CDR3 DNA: TGTGCCAGCAGCTCCCAAAGGGGACAGGATTCACCCCTCCACTTT
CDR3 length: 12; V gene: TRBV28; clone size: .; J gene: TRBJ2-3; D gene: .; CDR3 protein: CASGNRADTQYF; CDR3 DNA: TGTGCCAGCGGAAACAGGGCGGATACGCAGTATTTT
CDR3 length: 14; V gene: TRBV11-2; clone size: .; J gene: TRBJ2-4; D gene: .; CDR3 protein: CASSLEAGVNIQYF; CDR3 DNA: TGTGCCAGCAGTCTAGAGGCAGGGGTAAACATTCAGTACTTC
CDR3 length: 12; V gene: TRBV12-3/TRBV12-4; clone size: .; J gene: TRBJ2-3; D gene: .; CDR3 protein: CASSPRLDTQYF; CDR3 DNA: TGTGCCAGCAGTCCTAGACTAGATACGCAGTATTTT
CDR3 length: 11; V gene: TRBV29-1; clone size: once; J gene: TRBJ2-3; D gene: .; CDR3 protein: CSVGRTDTQYF; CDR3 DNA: TGCAGCGTTGGGCGGACAGATACGCAGTATTTT
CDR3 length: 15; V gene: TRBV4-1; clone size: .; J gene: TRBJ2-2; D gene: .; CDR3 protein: CASSQEIAFSGELFF; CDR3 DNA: TGCGCCAGCAGCCAAGAGATCGCGTTTTCCGGGGAGCTGTTTTTT
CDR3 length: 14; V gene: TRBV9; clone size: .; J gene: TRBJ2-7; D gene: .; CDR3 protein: CASSLDYSRVEQYF; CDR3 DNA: TGTGCCAGCAGCCTAGACTATTCCCGCGTGGAGCAGTACTTC
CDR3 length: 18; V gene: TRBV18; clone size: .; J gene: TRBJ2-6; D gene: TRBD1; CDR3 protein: CASSPQRTGGSGANVLTF; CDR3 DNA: TGTGCCAGCTCACCACAAAGGACAGGGGGCTCTGGGGCCAACGTCCTGACTTTC
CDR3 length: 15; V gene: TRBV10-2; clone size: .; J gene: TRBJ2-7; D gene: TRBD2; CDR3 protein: CASSEPSGRRYEQYF; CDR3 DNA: TGCGCCAGCAGTGAGCCTAGCGGGAGGCGCTACGAGCAGTACTTC
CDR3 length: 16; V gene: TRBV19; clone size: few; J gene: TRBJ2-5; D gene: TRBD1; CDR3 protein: CASSRLIQGVGETQYF; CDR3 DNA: TGTGCCAGTAGTAGGTTAATTCAGGGGGTCGGCGAGACCCAGTACTTC
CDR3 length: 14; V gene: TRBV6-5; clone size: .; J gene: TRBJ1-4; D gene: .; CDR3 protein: CASSSLQGGEKLFF; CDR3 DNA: TGTGCCAGCAGTTCCCTACAGGGTGGGGAAAAACTGTTTTTT
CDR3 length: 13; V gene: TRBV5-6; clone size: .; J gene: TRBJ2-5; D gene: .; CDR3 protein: CASSFGQQETQYF; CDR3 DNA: TGTGCCAGCAGCTTCGGACAGCAAGAGACCCAGTACTTC
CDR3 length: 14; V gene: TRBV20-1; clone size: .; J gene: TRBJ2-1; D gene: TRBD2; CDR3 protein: CSARGGGTYNEQFF; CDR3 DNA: TGCAGTGCTCGTGGGGGGGGGACCTACAATGAGCAGTTCTTC
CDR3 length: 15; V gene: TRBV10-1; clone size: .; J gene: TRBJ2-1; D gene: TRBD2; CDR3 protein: CASSSGTSGSNEQFF; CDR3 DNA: TGCGCCAGCAGCTCCGGGACTAGCGGGAGCAATGAGCAGTTCTTC
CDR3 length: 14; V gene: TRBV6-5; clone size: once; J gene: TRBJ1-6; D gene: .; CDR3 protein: CASHTSSYNSPLHF; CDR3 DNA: TGTGCCAGCCACACCAGCTCCTATAATTCACCCCTCCACTTT
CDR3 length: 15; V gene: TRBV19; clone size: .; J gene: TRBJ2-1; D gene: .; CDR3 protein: CASSINPGINNEQFF; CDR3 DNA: TGTGCCAGTAGTATAAATCCAGGGATAAACAATGAGCAGTTCTTC
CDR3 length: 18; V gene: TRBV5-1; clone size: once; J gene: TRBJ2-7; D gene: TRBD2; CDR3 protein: CASSLHTSGRAEGGEQYF; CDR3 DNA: TGCGCCAGCAGCTTGCATACTAGCGGGAGGGCCGAGGGCGGGGAGCAGTACTTC
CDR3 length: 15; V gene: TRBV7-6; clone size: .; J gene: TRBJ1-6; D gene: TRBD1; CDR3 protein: CASSLQDRGGSPLHF; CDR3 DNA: TGTGCCAGCAGCTTGCAGGACAGGGGGGGTTCACCCCTCCACTTT
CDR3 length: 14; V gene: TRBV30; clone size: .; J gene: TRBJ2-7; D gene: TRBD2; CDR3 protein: CAWSPREGGLEQYF; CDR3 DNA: TGTGCCTGGAGTCCACGGGAGGGGGGGCTCGAGCAGTACTTC
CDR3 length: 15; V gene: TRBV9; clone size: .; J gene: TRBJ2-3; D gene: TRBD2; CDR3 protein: CASSVDGRGTDTQYF; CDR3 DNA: TGTGCCAGCAGCGTAGACGGGAGGGGCACAGATACGCAGTATTTT
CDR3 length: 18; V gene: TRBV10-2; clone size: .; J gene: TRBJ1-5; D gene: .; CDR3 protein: CASSDRLRERFDNQPQHF; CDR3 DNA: TGCGCCAGCAGTGATAGGCTTAGGGAGCGGTTTGACAATCAGCCCCAGCATTTT
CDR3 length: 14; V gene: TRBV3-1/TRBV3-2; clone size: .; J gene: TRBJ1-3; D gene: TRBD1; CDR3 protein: CASTGGGQGDTIYF; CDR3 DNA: TGTGCCAGCACTGGAGGCGGACAGGGAGACACCATATATTTT
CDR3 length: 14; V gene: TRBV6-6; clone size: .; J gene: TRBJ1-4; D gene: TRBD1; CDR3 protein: CASTYGQVGEKLFF; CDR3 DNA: TGTGCCAGCACCTACGGACAGGTTGGAGAAAAACTGTTTTTT
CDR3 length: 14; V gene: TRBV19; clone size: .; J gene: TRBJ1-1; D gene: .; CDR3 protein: CASTSQAQGTEAFF; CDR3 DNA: TGTGCCAGTACCTCACAGGCCCAGGGAACTGAAGCTTTCTTT
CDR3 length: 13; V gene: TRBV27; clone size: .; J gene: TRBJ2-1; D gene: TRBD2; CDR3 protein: CASGLAGINEQFF; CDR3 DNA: TGTGCCAGTGGACTAGCGGGAATAAATGAGCAGTTCTTC
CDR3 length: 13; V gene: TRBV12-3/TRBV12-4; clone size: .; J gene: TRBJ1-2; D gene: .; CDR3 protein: CASSFGESLGYTF; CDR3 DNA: TGTGCCAGCAGTTTTGGGGAGAGTCTTGGCTACACCTTC
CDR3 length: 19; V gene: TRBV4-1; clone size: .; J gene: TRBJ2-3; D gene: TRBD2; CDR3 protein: CASSPRTSGRVEGTDTQYF; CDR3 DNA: TGCGCCAGCAGCCCGAGGACTAGCGGGAGGGTCGAGGGCACAGATACGCAGTATTTT
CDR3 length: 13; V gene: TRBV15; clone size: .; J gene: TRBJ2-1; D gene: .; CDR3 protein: CATSSPGIYEQFF; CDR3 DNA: TGTGCCACCAGCAGCCCAGGCATTTATGAGCAGTTCTTC
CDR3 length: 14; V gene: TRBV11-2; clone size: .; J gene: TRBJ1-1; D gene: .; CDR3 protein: CASSINRVNTEAFF; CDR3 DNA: TGTGCCAGCAGCATAAACAGGGTGAACACTGAAGCTTTCTTT